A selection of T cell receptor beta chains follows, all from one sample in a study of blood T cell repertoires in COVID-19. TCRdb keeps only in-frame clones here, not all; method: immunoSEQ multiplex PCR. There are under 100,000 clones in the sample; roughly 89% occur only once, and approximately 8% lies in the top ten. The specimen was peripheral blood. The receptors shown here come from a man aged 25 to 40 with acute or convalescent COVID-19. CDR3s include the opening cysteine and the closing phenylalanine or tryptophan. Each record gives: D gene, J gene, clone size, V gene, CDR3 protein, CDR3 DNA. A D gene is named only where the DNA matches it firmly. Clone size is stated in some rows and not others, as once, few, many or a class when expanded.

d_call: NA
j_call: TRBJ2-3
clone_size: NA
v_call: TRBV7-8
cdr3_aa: CASSQGTDTQYF
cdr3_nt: TGTGCCAGCAGTCAGGGCACAGATACGCAGTATTTT

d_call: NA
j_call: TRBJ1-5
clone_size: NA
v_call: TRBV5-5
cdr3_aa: CASSLEFRGYQPQHF
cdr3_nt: TGTGCCAGCAGCTTGGAGTTTAGGGGGTATCAGCCCCAGCATTTT

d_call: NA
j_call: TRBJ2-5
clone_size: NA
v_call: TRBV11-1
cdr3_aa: CASSLLGYQETQYF
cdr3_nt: TGTGCCAGCAGCCTCCTCGGGTACCAAGAGACCCAGTACTTC

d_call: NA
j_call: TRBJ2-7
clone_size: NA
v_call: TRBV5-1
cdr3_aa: CASSRSRGEQYF
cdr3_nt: TGCGCCAGCAGCCGCTCACGGGGCGAGCAGTACTTC

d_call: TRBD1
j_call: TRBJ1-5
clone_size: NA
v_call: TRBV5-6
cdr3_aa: CASSWGTGQPQHF
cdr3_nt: TGTGCCAGCAGCTGGGGGACAGGTCAGCCCCAGCATTTT

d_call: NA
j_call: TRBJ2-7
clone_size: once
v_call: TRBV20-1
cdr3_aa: CSARQFREQYF
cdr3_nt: TGCAGTGCTAGACAGTTCAGGGAGCAGTACTTC

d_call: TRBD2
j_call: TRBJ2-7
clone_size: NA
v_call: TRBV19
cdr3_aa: CASSTQGLAANYEQYF
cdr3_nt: TGTGCCAGTAGTACCCAGGGACTAGCGGCAAACTACGAGCAGTACTTC

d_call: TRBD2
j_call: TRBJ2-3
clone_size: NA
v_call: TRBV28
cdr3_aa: CASRSAGTTQTDTQYF
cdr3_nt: TGTGCCAGCAGATCGGCTGGGACTACGCAAACAGATACGCAGTATTTT

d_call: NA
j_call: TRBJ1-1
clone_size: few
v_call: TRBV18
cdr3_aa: CASSLSQDTEAFF
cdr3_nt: TGTGCCAGCTCACTCTCCCAGGACACTGAAGCTTTCTTT

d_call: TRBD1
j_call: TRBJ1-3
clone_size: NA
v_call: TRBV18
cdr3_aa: CASSPWDRDSGNTIYF
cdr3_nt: TGTGCCAGCTCACCATGGGACAGGGATTCTGGAAACACCATATATTTT

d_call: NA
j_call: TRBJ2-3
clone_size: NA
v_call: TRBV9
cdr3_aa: CASSPPLVSTDTQYF
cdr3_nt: TGTGCCAGCAGCCCCCCCCTCGTTAGCACAGATACGCAGTATTTT

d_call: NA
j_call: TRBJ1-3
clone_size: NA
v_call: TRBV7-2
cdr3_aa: CASSTLYQAGNTIYF
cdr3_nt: TGTGCCAGCAGCACCTTGTACCAGGCTGGAAACACCATATATTTT

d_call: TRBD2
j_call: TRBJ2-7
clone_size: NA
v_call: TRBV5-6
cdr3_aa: CASSLISGDSYEQYF
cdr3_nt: TGTGCCAGCAGCTTGATTAGCGGGGACTCCTACGAGCAGTACTTC

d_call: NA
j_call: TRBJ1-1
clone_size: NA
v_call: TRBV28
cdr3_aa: CASSFERMNTEAFF
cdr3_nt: TGTGCCAGCAGTTTTGAGAGAATGAACACTGAAGCTTTCTTT

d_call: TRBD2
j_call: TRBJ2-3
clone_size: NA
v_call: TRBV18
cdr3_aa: CASSPGAGRADTQYF
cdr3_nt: TGTGCCAGCTCACCCGGAGCGGGAAGGGCAGATACGCAGTATTTT

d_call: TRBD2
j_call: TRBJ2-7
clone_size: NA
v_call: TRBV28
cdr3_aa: CASIGSGATYEQYF
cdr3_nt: TGTGCCAGCATTGGTAGCGGGGCAACGTACGAGCAGTACTTC

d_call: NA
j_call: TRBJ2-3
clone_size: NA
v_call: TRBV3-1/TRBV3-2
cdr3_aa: CASSPRTDLLDTQYF
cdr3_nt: TGTGCCAGCAGCCCCCGGACTGATTTGTTGGATACGCAGTATTTT

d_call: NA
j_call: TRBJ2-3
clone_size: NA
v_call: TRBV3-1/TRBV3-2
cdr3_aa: CASSQVGGTQYF
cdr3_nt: TGTGCCAGCAGCCAAGTGGGGGGTACGCAGTATTTT

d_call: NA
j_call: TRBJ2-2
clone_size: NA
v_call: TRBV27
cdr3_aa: CASIYRSNTGELFF
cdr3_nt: TGTGCCAGCATCTATAGATCGAACACCGGGGAGCTGTTTTTT

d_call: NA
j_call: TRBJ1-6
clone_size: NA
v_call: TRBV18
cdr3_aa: CASSVSYNSPLHF
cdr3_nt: TGTGCCAGCTCAGTTTCATATAATTCACCCCTCCACTTT

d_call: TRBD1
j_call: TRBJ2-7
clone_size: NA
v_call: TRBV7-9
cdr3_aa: CASSSFRDSTYEQYF
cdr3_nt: TGTGCCAGCAGCTCGTTCCGGGACAGTACCTACGAGCAGTACTTC

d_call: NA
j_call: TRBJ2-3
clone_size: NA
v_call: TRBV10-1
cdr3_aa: CASSEAGSTDTQYF
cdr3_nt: TGCGCCAGCAGTGAGGCGGGAAGCACAGATACGCAGTATTTT

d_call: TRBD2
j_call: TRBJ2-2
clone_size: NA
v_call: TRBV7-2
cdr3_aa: CASQGEGRAGELFF
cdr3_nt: TGTGCCAGCCAAGGGGAGGGACGGGCCGGGGAGCTGTTTTTT

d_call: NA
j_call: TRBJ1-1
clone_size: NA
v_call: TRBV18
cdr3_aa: CASSPGRGSEAFF
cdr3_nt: TGTGCCAGCTCACCAGGGCGGGGGTCTGAAGCTTTCTTT

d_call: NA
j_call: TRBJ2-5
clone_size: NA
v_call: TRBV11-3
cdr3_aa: CASSFDSETQYF
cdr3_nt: TGTGCCAGCAGCTTTGACAGTGAGACCCAGTACTTC

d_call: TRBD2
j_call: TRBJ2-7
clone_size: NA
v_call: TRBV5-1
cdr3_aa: CASSLPSGSFYEQYF
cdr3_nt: TGCGCCAGCAGCCTTCCTAGCGGGAGTTTCTACGAGCAGTACTTC

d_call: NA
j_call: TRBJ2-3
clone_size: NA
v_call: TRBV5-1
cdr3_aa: CASSLAGAADTQYF
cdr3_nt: TGCGCCAGCAGCTTGGCAGGGGCAGCAGATACGCAGTATTTT

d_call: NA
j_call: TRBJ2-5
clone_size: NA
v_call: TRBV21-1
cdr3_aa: CASSKGTIAETQYF
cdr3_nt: TGTGCCAGCAGCAAAGGCACGATAGCTGAGACCCAGTACTTC

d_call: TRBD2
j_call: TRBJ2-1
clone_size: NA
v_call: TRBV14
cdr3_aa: CASSPYSGSPAYNEQFF
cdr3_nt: TGTGCCAGCAGCCCGTATAGCGGGAGCCCCGCCTACAATGAGCAGTTCTTC

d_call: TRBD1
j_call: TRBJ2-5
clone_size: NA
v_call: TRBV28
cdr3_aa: CASSLRGRVGETQYF
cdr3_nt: TGTGCCAGCAGTCTAAGGGGGCGCGTCGGAGAGACCCAGTACTTC

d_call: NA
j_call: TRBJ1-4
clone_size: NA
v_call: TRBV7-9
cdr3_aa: CASSVNVQSTNEKLFF
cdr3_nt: TGTGCCAGCAGCGTGAACGTCCAGTCAACTAATGAAAAACTGTTTTTT

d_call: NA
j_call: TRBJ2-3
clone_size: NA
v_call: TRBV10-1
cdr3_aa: CASSTGTDTQYF
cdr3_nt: TGCGCCAGCAGCACTGGCACAGATACGCAGTATTTT

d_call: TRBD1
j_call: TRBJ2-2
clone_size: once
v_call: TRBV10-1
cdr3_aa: CASSINRGSGELFF
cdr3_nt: TGCGCCAGCAGTATTAACAGGGGATCCGGGGAGCTGTTTTTT

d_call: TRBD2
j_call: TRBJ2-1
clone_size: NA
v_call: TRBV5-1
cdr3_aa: CASSPSGRGTYNEQFF
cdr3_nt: TGCGCCAGCAGCCCTAGCGGGAGGGGCACCTACAATGAGCAGTTCTTC

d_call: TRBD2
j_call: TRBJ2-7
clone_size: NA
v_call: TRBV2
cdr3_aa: CASSPGLHDYEQYF
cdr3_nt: TGTGCCAGCAGTCCGGGACTACACGACTACGAGCAGTACTTC

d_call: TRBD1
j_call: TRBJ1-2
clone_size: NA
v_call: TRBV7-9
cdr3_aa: CASSSRARGPSNYGYTF
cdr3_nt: TGTGCCAGCAGCTCAAGGGCCAGGGGGCCGTCTAACTATGGCTACACCTTC

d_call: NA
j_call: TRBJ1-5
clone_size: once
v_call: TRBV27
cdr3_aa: CASSYRASAVGNQPQHF
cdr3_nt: TGTGCCAGCAGTTACCGGGCTTCAGCGGTCGGCAATCAGCCCCAGCATTTT

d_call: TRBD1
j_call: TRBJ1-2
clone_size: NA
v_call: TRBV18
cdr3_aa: CASSPPVRTGGMGYTF
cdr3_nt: TGTGCCAGCTCACCACCGGTTCGAACAGGGGGAATGGGCTACACCTTC

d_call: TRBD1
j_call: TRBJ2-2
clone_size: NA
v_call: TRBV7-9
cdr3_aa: CASSRGQLNTGELFF
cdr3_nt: TGTGCCAGCAGTCGGGGACAGTTGAACACCGGGGAGCTGTTTTTT

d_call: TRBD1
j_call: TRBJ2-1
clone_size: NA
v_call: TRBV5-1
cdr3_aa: CASSLQTGQGSNEQFF
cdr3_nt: TGCGCCAGCAGCCTCCAAACGGGACAGGGCTCGAATGAGCAGTTCTTC

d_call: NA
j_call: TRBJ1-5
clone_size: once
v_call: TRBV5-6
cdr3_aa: CASSRRGASGEQPQHF
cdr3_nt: TGTGCCAGCAGCCGCCGGGGGGCTAGTGGCGAGCAGCCCCAGCATTTT

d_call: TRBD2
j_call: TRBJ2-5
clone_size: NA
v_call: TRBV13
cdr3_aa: CASSYTGVIAGGQGETQYF
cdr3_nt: TGTGCCAGCAGCTACACAGGGGTGATTGCGGGAGGGCAAGGGGAGACCCAGTACTTC

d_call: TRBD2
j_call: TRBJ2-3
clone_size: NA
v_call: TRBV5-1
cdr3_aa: CASSDGLAGRSDTQYF
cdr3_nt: TGCGCCAGCAGCGACGGCCTAGCGGGTCGCTCAGATACGCAGTATTTT

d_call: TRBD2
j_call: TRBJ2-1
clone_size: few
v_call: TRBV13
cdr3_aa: CASSKGLAGVGEQFF
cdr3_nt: TGTGCCAGCAGCAAAGGACTAGCGGGAGTTGGTGAGCAGTTCTTC

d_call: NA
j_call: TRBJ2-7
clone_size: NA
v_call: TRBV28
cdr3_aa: CASSDTLSYEQYF
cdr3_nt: TGTGCCAGCAGTGACACGCTCTCCTACGAGCAGTACTTC

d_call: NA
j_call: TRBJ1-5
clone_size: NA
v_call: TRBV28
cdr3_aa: CASSSPGSAQPQHF
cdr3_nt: TGTGCCAGCAGTTCTCCAGGGTCTGCTCAGCCCCAGCATTTT

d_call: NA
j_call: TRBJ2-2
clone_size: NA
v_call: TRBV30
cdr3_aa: CAWRADTGELFF
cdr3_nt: TGTGCCTGGCGAGCAGACACCGGGGAGCTGTTTTTT

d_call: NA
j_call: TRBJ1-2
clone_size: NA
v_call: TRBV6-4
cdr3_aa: CASRRTNYGYTF
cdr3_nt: TGTGCCAGCAGGAGAACTAACTATGGCTACACCTTC

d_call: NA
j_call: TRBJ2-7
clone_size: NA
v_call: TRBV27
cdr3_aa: CASRPSGTSGYEQYF
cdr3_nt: TGTGCCAGCAGGCCGTCAGGGACAAGCGGCTACGAGCAGTACTTC

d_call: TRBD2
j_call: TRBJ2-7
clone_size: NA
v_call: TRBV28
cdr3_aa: CASSLGGWSSYEQYF
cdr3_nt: TGTGCCAGCAGTTTGGGAGGGTGGAGCTCCTACGAGCAGTACTTC

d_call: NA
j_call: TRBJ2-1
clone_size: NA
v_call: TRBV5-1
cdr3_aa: CASRLTGRQEDEQFF
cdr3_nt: TGCGCCAGCAGGTTAACGGGCCGCCAGGAGGATGAGCAGTTCTTC

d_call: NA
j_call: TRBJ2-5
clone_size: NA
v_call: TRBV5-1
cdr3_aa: CASSPLAEETQYF
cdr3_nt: TGCGCCAGCAGCCCCTTAGCGGAAGAGACCCAGTACTTC

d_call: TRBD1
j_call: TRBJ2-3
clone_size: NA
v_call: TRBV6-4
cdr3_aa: CASSVQGQGSDTQYF
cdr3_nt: TGTGCCAGCAGTGTCCAAGGACAGGGGTCGGATACGCAGTATTTT

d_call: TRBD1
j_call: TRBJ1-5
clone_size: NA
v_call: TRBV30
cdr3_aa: CAWSTGDMLRSNQPQHF
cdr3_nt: TGTGCCTGGAGTACAGGGGATATGTTGAGGAGCAATCAGCCCCAGCATTTT

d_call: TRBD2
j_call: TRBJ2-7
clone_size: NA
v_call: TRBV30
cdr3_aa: CAGLAGGGEQYF
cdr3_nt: TGTGCCGGCTTAGCGGGAGGTGGTGAGCAGTACTTC

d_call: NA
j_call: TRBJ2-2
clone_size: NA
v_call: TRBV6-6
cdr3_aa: CASSYSQTSVGGELFF
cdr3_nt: TGTGCCAGCAGTTACTCGCAGACTAGTGTCGGCGGGGAGCTGTTTTTT